These 32 T cell receptor beta chains were sequenced from one sample in a study of shared clonotypes between healthy human individuals. Data came from immunoSEQ multiplex PCR; TCRdb stores just in-frame clones and leaves some out. Of 640,000 or so clones detected, around 72% appear once; the ten largest clones hold 1.5% to 2%. Material: memory CD4+ T cells sorted from blood. Subset in this sample: CD45RA-negative fraction. The receptor source for this set is a woman in her twenties or thirties in good health.

The chain joins TRBV9 to TRBJ2-2, with D perhaps given as TRBD1 or TRBD2 (5 bases each). The CDR3 totals 15 residues. Germline CDR1 SGDLS, CDR2 YYNGEE. Between the trimmed V and J ends, which lost 5 bases and 0 bases, there was a span of 11 bases. The CDR3 region is CASSTGTANTGELFF. The CDR3 DNA is TGTGCCAGCAGTACCGGGACGGCGAACACCGGGGAGCTGTTTTTT.

This clone was detected only once. The gene calls are TRBV19 and TRBJ2-1; D gene uncertain. Trimming stripped 5 bases from V and 0 bases from J, with 11 bases between. The CDR3 is made up of 15 amino acids. Germline V lookup: CDR1 LNHDA, CDR2 SQIVND (reference sequence). This CDR3 is CASSPITHSYNEQFF. The CDR3 DNA is TGTGCCAGTAGTCCGATTACCCACTCCTACAATGAGCAGTTCTTC.

This clone was seen only a few times. The chain is built from TRBV4-2 and TRBJ2-7, with 7 positions matching TRBD2. Trimming cost V 5 bases and J 13 bases; bases outside gene matches: 8. Per germline, CDR1 LGHNA and CDR2 YNFKEQ. The CDR3 runs 11 residues. This CDR3 is CASSSSSGTYF. The CDR3 DNA reads TGTGCCAGCAGCTCCTCAAGCGGGACCTACTTC.

This clone came up once. This sample includes further DNA sequences coding for the same CDR3. The chain recombines TRBV5-8 with TRBJ1-2, with no clear D. Trimming left V 0 bases short and J 2 bases short, with 8 bases between. CDR1 is SGHTS, CDR2 YDEGEE, per germline. The CDR3 runs to 14 residues. CDR3 DNA: TGTGCCAGCAGCTTGGTTTCAGCAAACTATGGCTACACCTTC. This translates into CASSLVSANYGYTF.

This clone appeared a few times. The chain recombines TRBV19 with TRBJ2-7; the match to TRBD2 covers 8 bases. The CDR3 totals 14 residues. V was clipped by 5 bases and J by 3 bases; unmatched bases: 6. Germline CDR1 is LNHDA and CDR2 is SQIVND (reference sequence). The CDR3 nucleotides read TGTGCCAGTAGTCCCCAGCGGGAGAGCTACGAGCAGTACTTC. Amino acids: CASSPQRESYEQYF.

This rearrangement joins TRBV5-1 to TRBJ2-5, with D unresolved. Germline V lookup: CDR1 SGHRS, CDR2 YFSETQ. The V gene lost 1 base and the J gene lost 3 bases, with 7 bases spanning the gap. The CDR3 length is 13 residues. CDR3 sequence: CASSLSFKETQYF. In DNA, the CDR3 is TGCGCCAGCAGCTTGTCTTTTAAAGAGACCCAGTACTTC.

This clone has ten or more counts. The chain couples TRBV5-1 to TRBJ2-2; possible D gene TRBD1, 6 bases. The germline CDR1 and CDR2 sequences are SGHRS and YFSETQ. The CDR3 is 15 residues long. The V end was cut by 0 bases, the J end by 4 bases, with 10 bases between. The CDR3: CASSLGGQSTGELFF. The DNA for the CDR3 is TGCGCCAGCAGCTTGGGTGGACAGAGCACCGGGGAGCTGTTTTTT. Looking up the rest from reference TRBV5-1 and TRBJ2-2 gives the full variable domain: KAGVTQTPRYLIKTRGQQVTLSCSPISGHRSVSWYQQTPGQGLQFLFEYFSETQRNKGNFPGRFSGRQFSNSRSEMNVSTLELGDSALYLCASSLGGQSTGELFFGEGSRLTVL.

This clone was counted a few times. The chain uses TRBV2 and TRBJ2-4; 7 nucleotides agree with TRBD1. The V gene end was trimmed by 6 bases and the J gene end by 2 bases; junction bases not matched to a gene: 4. The germline gives CDR1 SNHLY, CDR2 FYNNEI. This CDR3 is built from 14 residues. This chain's CDR3 is CASRDRVSKNIQYF. The CDR3 coding sequence is TGTGCCAGCAGAGACAGGGTTTCCAAAAACATTCAGTACTTC.

This sequence joins TRBV4-1 and TRBJ2-1; TRBD2 aligns across 9 bases. Germline V CDR1 and CDR2: MGHRA, YSYEKL. V was clipped by 3 bases and J by 7 bases; unmatched bases: 22. The CDR3 contains 20 residues. CDR3 in amino acids: CASSHPLRASGAPGGNEQFF. The DNA of the CDR3 is TGCGCCAGCAGCCACCCCCTGCGGGCTAGCGGGGCTCCCGGGGGAAATGAGCAGTTCTTC.

The gene calls are TRBV28 and TRBJ1-3; D not certain. Germline V gene lookup returns CDR1 MDHEN and CDR2 SYDVKM. Trimming took 6 bases from V and 6 from J, leaving 15 bases between them. The CDR3 spans 14 residues. CDR3 coding DNA: TGTGCCAGCAGCCCCGGTGGGGTAGCAAACACCATATATTTT. Translated: CASSPGGVANTIYF.

The genes are TRBV19 and TRBJ1-2, with 11 nucleotides matching TRBD1. Per germline, CDR1 LNHDA and CDR2 SQIVND (reference sequence). Losses at the gene ends were 6 bases for V and 6 bases for J; bases not matched to a gene: 9. The CDR3 has 15 amino acids. CDR3 in DNA: TGTGCCAGTAGCTCCCCCGGGACAGGGGGTCATGGCTACACCTTC. Translated, it gives CASSSPGTGGHGYTF. Full variable domain (remainder filled in from reference TRBV19 and TRBJ1-2): DGGITQSPKYLFRKEGQNVTLSCEQNLNHDAMYWYRQDPGQGLRLIYYSQIVNDFQKGDIAEGYSVSREKKESFPLTVTSAQKNPTAFYLCASSSPGTGGHGYTFGSGTRLTVV.

This chain links TRBV13 with TRBJ2-2, with a weak D call TRBD2 (6 bases). Germline-derived CDR1 and CDR2 are PRHDT and FYEKMQ (reference sequence). This CDR3 contains 15 residues. Trimming removed 3 bases at V and 4 bases at J, with 12 bases between. The CDR3 DNA follows: TGTGCCAGCAGCTTGGAGGGCCGGGTCACCGGGGAGCTGTTTTTT. Translated, it gives CASSLEGRVTGELFF.

The chain carries TRBV13 and TRBJ2-3; TRBD2 matches 8 bases. V dropped 2 bases and J dropped 3; count of bases not matched to a gene: 4. CDR1 PRHDT and CDR2 FYEKMQ come from the germline V gene (reference sequence). The CDR3 has 15 residues. CDR3 in amino acids: CASSLQAGVTDTQYF. In DNA form, the CDR3 reads TGTGCCAGCAGCTTACAAGCGGGAGTTACAGATACGCAGTATTTT.

This rearrangement joins TRBV7-8 to TRBJ2-3; TRBD1 matches at 8 bases. The CDR3 totals 16 residues. Trimming took 5 bases from V and 0 from J; bases not matched to a gene: 7. Germline CDR1 is SGHVS and CDR2 is FQNEAQ. The CDR3 spells CASSLSRDRSTDTQYF. The CDR3 coding sequence is TGTGCCAGCAGCCTATCCCGGGACAGGAGCACAGATACGCAGTATTTT.

This clone was seen more than once but under ten times. V and J are TRBV21-1 and TRBJ1-1. TRBV21-1 is classified as a pseudogene. CDR3 size: 18 residues. The CDR3 sequence is CASSKVASGVNMNTEAFF. For the CDR3, the DNA is TGTGCCAGCAGCAAAGTTGCCTCCGGGGTAAACATGAACACTGAAGCTTTCTTT.

The chain carries TRBV2 and TRBJ1-5; TRBD1 matches at 8 bases. This CDR3 is built from 15 residues. Germline lookup yields CDR1 SNHLY and CDR2 FYNNEI. Trimming at V came to 4 bases and at J to 8 bases, leaving 10 bases not matched to a gene. The DNA for the CDR3 is TGTGCCAGCAGTGGTCAGGGGGCCTTCCTTAAGCCCCAGCATTTT. Protein product: CASSGQGAFLKPQHF.

The J gene is TRBJ1-6, the V gene TRBV30, with no clear D. This CDR3 is 13 amino acids long. Germline V gives CDR1 GTSNPN, CDR2 SVGIG (reference sequence). Trimming took off 3 bases at V and 6 bases at J, with 9 bases between the two ends. CDR3 residues: CAWSERANSPLHF. In DNA form, the CDR3 reads TGTGCCTGGAGCGAAAGGGCTAATTCACCCCTCCACTTT.

On this clone: This same CDR3 is encoded by further DNA sequences in the sample. This chain uses TRBV19 with TRBJ2-2; 8 bases map to TRBD2. Germline-derived CDR1 and CDR2 are LNHDA and SQIVND (reference sequence). After removal of 10 bases from V and 7 bases from J, the junction contained 5 bases not matched to a gene. The CDR3 is 12 amino acids. CDR3 bases: TGTGCCACAGGACTAGCCGGCGGGGAGCTGTTTTTT. Translated: CATGLAGGELFF.

The chain employs TRBV7-2 and TRBJ1-2; D not resolved. The CDR3 is made up of 14 amino acids. The V end lost 5 bases, the J end lost 7 bases, and 17 bases lay between the germline ends. In germline, CDR1 is SGHTA, CDR2 FQGNSA. CDR3 DNA: TGTGCCAGCAGCCCCGATCCGGGGTTAGGTGGCTACACCTTC. Protein product: CASSPDPGLGGYTF.

CDR3: CATSTVTGTDTQYF. The CDR3 coding sequence is TGTGCCACCTCGACAGTTACCGGCACAGATACGCAGTATTTT. The chain combines TRBV19 with TRBJ2-3; D possibly corresponds to TRBD1 (5 bases). The CDR3 consists of 14 residues. CDR1 is LNHDA, CDR2 SQIVND, per germline (reference sequence). Trimming took 10 bases from V and 1 from J, leaving 15 bases between them.

This clone was seen just once. The genes are TRBV28 and TRBJ1-2; TRBD1 might be the D (6 bases). V was clipped by 6 bases and J by 6 bases, with 17 bases between them. CDR1 is MDHEN and CDR2 is SYDVKM in the germline V gene. The CDR3 covers 14 residues. The CDR3, as DNA: TGTGCCAGCAGAACCCAGGGGAGTGCCGATGGCTACACCTTC. It encodes CASRTQGSADGYTF.

This clone was recorded a few times. The gene calls are TRBV7-2 and TRBJ2-1; 7 bases agree with TRBD2. The CDR3 contains 16 residues. Germline loops: CDR1 SGHTA, CDR2 FQGNSA. The J segment lost 3 bases and the V segment lost 1 base, leaving 6 bases of the junction unmatched. The chain's CDR3 is CASSLGALAYYNEQFF. CDR3 in DNA: TGTGCCAGCAGCTTAGGTGCACTAGCGTACTACAATGAGCAGTTCTTC.

This clone turned up a few times. V and J are TRBV2 and TRBJ2-1; the match to TRBD2 covers 13 bases. V lost 7 bases to trimming and J lost 6 bases; unmatched junction nucleotides: 9. The CDR3 is made up of 16 amino acids. Germline loops: CDR1 SNHLY, CDR2 FYNNEI. The CDR3 DNA reads as TGTGCCAGCATAGCTCCGGGACTAGCGGGAATCAATGAGCAGTTCTTC. Its translation is CASIAPGLAGINEQFF.

The rearrangement joins TRBV21-1 to TRBJ2-7; whether TRBD1, the table's D call, matches the DNA was not checked. TRBV21-1 is classified as a pseudogene. This CDR3 spans 16 amino acids. Here the CDR3 reads CASSIRGGTGAYEQYF. DNA for the CDR3: TGTGCCAGCAGCATAAGGGGGGGGACAGGGGCCTACGAGCAGTACTTC.

In its sample, this clone was seen once. This chain links TRBV6-1 with TRBJ1-2; D is undetermined. There are 15 residues in the CDR3. Trimming took off 5 bases at V and 4 bases at J, with 17 bases between the two ends. Germline-derived CDR1 and CDR2 are MNHNS and SASEGT. The DNA for the CDR3 is TGTGCCAGCAGTCTACGGGAGGGTGAATCCTATGGCTACACCTTC. Translated, it gives CASSLREGESYGYTF.

This chain links TRBV28 with TRBJ1-2, with 7 nucleotides matching TRBD1. The V gene's germline CDR1 is MDHEN and CDR2 SYDVKM. Germline trimming cut 6 bases from V and 3 bases from J; bases unmatched to any gene: 13. The CDR3 extends over 16 amino acids. In DNA, the CDR3 is TGTGCCAGCAGCTTAACCGGGACAGTTCTTTACTATGGCTACACCTTC. Translating gives CASSLTGTVLYYGYTF.

This rearrangement joins TRBV7-8 to TRBJ1-1; 7 bases are a match to TRBD1. The length of the CDR3 is 17 residues. CDR1 and CDR2 from the germline V gene are SGHVS and FQNEAQ. After removal of 5 bases from V and 0 bases from J, the junction contained 12 bases not matched to a gene. The CDR3 nucleotides read TGTGCCAGCAGCCGCCAAGGACAGGTAGGGATGAACACTGAAGCTTTCTTT. This codes for CASSRQGQVGMNTEAFF.

Many counts were recorded for this clone. V gene TRBV18 combines with J gene TRBJ1-1; TRBD1 matches 7 bases. V trimming: 4 bases; J trimming: 1 base; junction bases outside the gene matches: 3. The CDR3 spans 14 residues. Germline-derived CDR1 and CDR2 are KGHSH and LQKENI. The CDR3 DNA follows: TGTGCCAGCTCACAGGGACAGCAGAACACTGAAGCTTTCTTT. Protein product: CASSQGQQNTEAFF. Based on the CDR3 plus reference TRBV18 and TRBJ1-1, the full variable domain is NAGVMQNPRHLVRRRGQEARLRCSPMKGHSHVYWYRQLPEEGLKFMVYLQKENIIDESGMPKERFSAEFPKEGPSILRIQQVVRGDSAAYFCASSQGQQNTEAFFGQGTRLTVV.

The chain joins TRBV11-3 to TRBJ2-7; tentatively, D is TRBD1 (5 bases). The CDR3 has 13 amino acids. Deletions cut 5 bases from V and 6 bases from J, with 14 bases between. CDR1 is SGHNT, CDR2 YENEEA, per germline. The CDR3 DNA reads TGTGCCAGCAGCCAGGGTAAAGTTTCCGAGCAGTACTTC. This gives the protein CASSQGKVSEQYF.

The genes are TRBV5-1 and TRBJ1-1, with TRBD1 matching 8 bases. V lost 0 bases to trimming and J lost 4 bases; unmatched junction nucleotides: 5. Germline V gene data show CDR1 as SGHRS and CDR2 as YFSETQ. CDR3 size: 15 residues. CDR3 coding DNA: TGCGCCAGCAGCTTGGCGACAGGGGTGAGCACTGAAGCTTTCTTT. The encoded protein is CASSLATGVSTEAFF. Filled out from reference TRBV5-1 and TRBJ1-1, the complete variable domain reads KAGVTQTPRYLIKTRGQQVTLSCSPISGHRSVSWYQQTPGQGLQFLFEYFSETQRNKGNFPGRFSGRQFSNSRSEMNVSTLELGDSALYLCASSLATGVSTEAFFGQGTRLTVV.

The V call is TRBV27, the J call TRBJ2-1; TRBD1 agrees at 9 bases. V lost 5 bases, J lost 4 bases, and 6 bases stayed unmatched. Germline lookup yields CDR1 MNHEY and CDR2 SMNVEV (reference sequence). The CDR3 loop spans 15 amino acids. CDR3 in DNA: TGTGCCAGCAGTCTTCCGGGACAGGGTTACAATGAGCAGTTCTTC. This translates into CASSLPGQGYNEQFF.

The chain combines TRBV4-2 with TRBJ2-1; 8 nucleotides agree with TRBD2. Trimming at V came to 4 bases and at J to 3 bases, leaving 14 bases not matched to a gene. This CDR3 has 18 amino acids. Germline-derived CDR1 and CDR2 are LGHNA and YNFKEQ. The DNA of the CDR3 is TGTGCCAGCAGCCCCCAAGGAGGGACTAGAGGGGGCTACAATGAGCAGTTCTTC. It specifies CASSPQGGTRGGYNEQFF.